These T cell receptor beta chains were read from a single sample in a study of shared clonotypes between healthy human individuals. Data came from immunoSEQ multiplex PCR; TCRdb stores just in-frame clones and leaves some out. The table shows about 2.1 million clones, with about 93% occurring only once. Material: naive CD8+ T cells from PBMCs. These receptors were collected from a man between 18 and 29 years old in good health. Some clones in this sample may be carry-over from other donors' samples. Both conserved end residues are part of each CDR3. Fields, in order: J gene, clone size, CDR3 length, D gene, V gene, CDR3 DNA, CDR3 protein. The D gene is left open where the match is weak. Clone sizes are given selectively: once, few, many, or a class where the clone is expanded.

j_call: TRBJ2-1; clone_size: -; cdr3_length: 17; d_call: TRBD2; v_call: TRBV7-2; cdr3_nt: TGTGCCAGCAGCTCTAAGGGCCCGGGACTAGTGTACAATGAGCAGTTCTTC; cdr3_aa: CASSSKGPGLVYNEQFF
j_call: TRBJ1-3; clone_size: -; cdr3_length: 12; d_call: TRBD1; v_call: TRBV13; cdr3_nt: TGTGCCCAGGGGGCGTATGGAAACACCATATATTTT; cdr3_aa: CAQGAYGNTIYF
j_call: TRBJ2-7; clone_size: -; cdr3_length: 17; d_call: -; v_call: TRBV30; cdr3_nt: TGTGCCTGGAGTTCTGGGACGGTGGCCATCGCGGGGTACGAGCAGTACTTC; cdr3_aa: CAWSSGTVAIAGYEQYF
j_call: TRBJ2-5; clone_size: -; cdr3_length: 15; d_call: TRBD1; v_call: TRBV28; cdr3_nt: TGTGCCAGCAGTTTATACCAACAGGGGAGCGAGACCCAGTACTTC; cdr3_aa: CASSLYQQGSETQYF
j_call: TRBJ1-5; clone_size: -; cdr3_length: 12; d_call: -; v_call: TRBV29-1; cdr3_nt: TGCAGCGCTGACAGGCTTAATCAGCCCCAGCATTTT; cdr3_aa: CSADRLNQPQHF
j_call: TRBJ2-7; clone_size: once; cdr3_length: 14; d_call: TRBD2; v_call: TRBV9; cdr3_nt: TGTGCCAGCAGCGTTTCTAGCGGGTCCTACGAGCAGTACTTC; cdr3_aa: CASSVSSGSYEQYF
j_call: TRBJ2-1; clone_size: -; cdr3_length: 13; d_call: -; v_call: TRBV29-1; cdr3_nt: TGCAGCGTCCGAGGACTCGCGTACAATGAGCAGTTCTTC; cdr3_aa: CSVRGLAYNEQFF
j_call: TRBJ1-1; clone_size: -; cdr3_length: 14; d_call: -; v_call: TRBV5-1; cdr3_nt: TGCGCCAGCAGCTTGGTCAGCCTGAACACTGAAGCTTTCTTT; cdr3_aa: CASSLVSLNTEAFF
j_call: TRBJ2-1; clone_size: -; cdr3_length: 14; d_call: TRBD1; v_call: TRBV6-1; cdr3_nt: TGTGCCAGCAGAAAATGGACAGGGGGGAATGAGCAGTTCTTC; cdr3_aa: CASRKWTGGNEQFF
j_call: TRBJ2-7; clone_size: -; cdr3_length: 16; d_call: TRBD2; v_call: TRBV7-9; cdr3_nt: TGTGCCAGCAGCCCTCCGAGCGGGAGGAGCTCCTACGAGCAGTACTTC; cdr3_aa: CASSPPSGRSSYEQYF
j_call: TRBJ2-7; clone_size: once; cdr3_length: 16; d_call: -; v_call: TRBV10-3; cdr3_nt: TGTGCCATCAGTGAGTCGACGCTAGCGCGAACCTACGAGCAGTACTTC; cdr3_aa: CAISESTLARTYEQYF
j_call: TRBJ2-1; clone_size: -; cdr3_length: 16; d_call: TRBD2; v_call: TRBV7-2; cdr3_nt: TGTGCCAGCAGCTTAAGTCCGGGAGGGACCTACAATGAGCAGTTCTTC; cdr3_aa: CASSLSPGGTYNEQFF
j_call: TRBJ1-4; clone_size: once; cdr3_length: 15; d_call: TRBD1; v_call: TRBV2; cdr3_nt: TGTGCCAGCAGTGAAGCTGAGGACAGGGGCGGAAAACTGTTTTTT; cdr3_aa: CASSEAEDRGGKLFF
j_call: TRBJ2-7; clone_size: -; cdr3_length: 11; d_call: -; v_call: TRBV7-2; cdr3_nt: TGTGCCAGCGGGGTCGGGTACGAGCAGTACTTC; cdr3_aa: CASGVGYEQYF
j_call: TRBJ2-5; clone_size: -; cdr3_length: 13; d_call: -; v_call: TRBV4-3; cdr3_nt: TGCGCCAGCAGCCAAGATTTGCGAGAGACCCAGTACTTC; cdr3_aa: CASSQDLRETQYF
j_call: TRBJ2-2; clone_size: -; cdr3_length: 18; d_call: -; v_call: TRBV27; cdr3_nt: TGTGCCAGCAGTGAACCCGAGGACAATCACCCGGAGGGCGGGGAGCTGTTTTTT; cdr3_aa: CASSEPEDNHPEGGELFF
j_call: TRBJ2-1; clone_size: -; cdr3_length: 16; d_call: -; v_call: TRBV6-6; cdr3_nt: TGTGCCAGCAGTTACTCGATCCGGGCGCCGGACAATGAGCAGTTCTTC; cdr3_aa: CASSYSIRAPDNEQFF
j_call: TRBJ1-2; clone_size: -; cdr3_length: 15; d_call: -; v_call: TRBV7-9; cdr3_nt: TGTGCCAGCAGCTTAGCTCGGGGGTTTTTGGATGGCTACACCTTC; cdr3_aa: CASSLARGFLDGYTF
j_call: TRBJ2-7; clone_size: -; cdr3_length: 15; d_call: -; v_call: TRBV27; cdr3_nt: TGTGCCAGCAGTTTAGGTCCAGGGGACTCCTACGAGCAGTACTTC; cdr3_aa: CASSLGPGDSYEQYF
j_call: TRBJ1-2; clone_size: -; cdr3_length: 15; d_call: TRBD1; v_call: TRBV27; cdr3_nt: TGTGCCAGCAGTTCTCTCTCGACAGGGGGCGGTGGCTACACCTTC; cdr3_aa: CASSSLSTGGGGYTF
j_call: TRBJ2-5; clone_size: -; cdr3_length: 15; d_call: -; v_call: TRBV7-6; cdr3_nt: TGTGCCAGCAGCTTAGAGCCCGAGTCGCTAGAGACCCAGTACTTC; cdr3_aa: CASSLEPESLETQYF
j_call: TRBJ2-7; clone_size: -; cdr3_length: 14; d_call: TRBD1; v_call: TRBV19; cdr3_nt: TGTGCCAGTAGTCTGACAGGGGCGGGCTACGAGCAGTACTTC; cdr3_aa: CASSLTGAGYEQYF
j_call: TRBJ1-4; clone_size: -; cdr3_length: 15; d_call: -; v_call: TRBV25-1; cdr3_nt: TGTGCCAGCAGTGACAGGGGAAGCTTGCATGAAAAACTGTTTTTT; cdr3_aa: CASSDRGSLHEKLFF
j_call: TRBJ2-7; clone_size: -; cdr3_length: 16; d_call: TRBD2; v_call: TRBV5-1; cdr3_nt: TGCGCCAGCAGCTTGGACTTAGCGGGAGAAACCTACGAGCAGTACTTC; cdr3_aa: CASSLDLAGETYEQYF
j_call: TRBJ2-3; clone_size: -; cdr3_length: 11; d_call: -; v_call: TRBV5-4; cdr3_nt: TGTGCCAGCAGCTTGAGGGATACGCAGTATTTT; cdr3_aa: CASSLRDTQYF
j_call: TRBJ1-1; clone_size: -; cdr3_length: 16; d_call: TRBD1; v_call: TRBV9; cdr3_nt: TGTGCCAGCAGCGATACACATGGGACAGGAAACACTGAAGCTTTCTTT; cdr3_aa: CASSDTHGTGNTEAFF
j_call: TRBJ2-1; clone_size: -; cdr3_length: 15; d_call: TRBD2; v_call: TRBV27; cdr3_nt: TGTGCCAGCAGGCAGGGACTAGCGATCTACAATGAGCAGTTCTTC; cdr3_aa: CASRQGLAIYNEQFF
j_call: TRBJ2-2; clone_size: -; cdr3_length: 18; d_call: TRBD2; v_call: TRBV18; cdr3_nt: TGTGCCAGCTCACCAGGGTGGACTAGCGATCCGAACACCGGGGAGCTGTTTTTT; cdr3_aa: CASSPGWTSDPNTGELFF
j_call: TRBJ1-1; clone_size: few; cdr3_length: 12; d_call: -; v_call: TRBV7-8; cdr3_nt: TGTGCCAGCAGCTTACGCAGGACTGAAGCTTTCTTT; cdr3_aa: CASSLRRTEAFF
j_call: TRBJ2-2; clone_size: -; cdr3_length: 15; d_call: -; v_call: TRBV19; cdr3_nt: TGTGCCAGTACCTCTACCGGGATAAACACCGGGGAGCTGTTTTTT; cdr3_aa: CASTSTGINTGELFF
j_call: TRBJ2-1; clone_size: -; cdr3_length: 17; d_call: -; v_call: TRBV7-9; cdr3_nt: TGTGCCAGCAGCCAGGACGCGGGACTCGCGACATACAATGAGCAGTTCTTC; cdr3_aa: CASSQDAGLATYNEQFF
j_call: TRBJ2-7; clone_size: -; cdr3_length: 15; d_call: TRBD1; v_call: TRBV5-1; cdr3_nt: TGCGCCAGCAGCTTGGAGGTGGGACAGGGCTACGAGCAGTACTTC; cdr3_aa: CASSLEVGQGYEQYF
j_call: TRBJ2-6; clone_size: -; cdr3_length: 18; d_call: -; v_call: TRBV7-9; cdr3_nt: TGTGCCAGCAGCTTAGGTCTGATTGGGGTAACTGGGGCCAACGTCCTGACTTTC; cdr3_aa: CASSLGLIGVTGANVLTF
j_call: TRBJ1-2; clone_size: once; cdr3_length: 13; d_call: TRBD1; v_call: TRBV7-8; cdr3_nt: TGTGCCAGCAGCTTATTTGGGACAGATGGCTACACCTTC; cdr3_aa: CASSLFGTDGYTF